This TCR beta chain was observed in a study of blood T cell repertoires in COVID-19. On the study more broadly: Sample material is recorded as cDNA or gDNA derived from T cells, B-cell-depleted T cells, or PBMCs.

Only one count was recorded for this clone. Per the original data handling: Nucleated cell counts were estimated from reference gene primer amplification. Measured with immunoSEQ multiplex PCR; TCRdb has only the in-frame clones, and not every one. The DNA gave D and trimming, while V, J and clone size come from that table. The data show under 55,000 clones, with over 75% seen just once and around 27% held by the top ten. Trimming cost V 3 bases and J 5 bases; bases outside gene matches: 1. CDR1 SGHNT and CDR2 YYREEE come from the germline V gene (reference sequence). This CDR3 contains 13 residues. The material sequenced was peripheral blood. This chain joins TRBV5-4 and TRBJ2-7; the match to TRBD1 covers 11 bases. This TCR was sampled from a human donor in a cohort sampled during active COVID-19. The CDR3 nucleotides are TGTGCCAGCAGCTGGACAGGGGGCCACGAGCAGTACTTC. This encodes CASSWTGGHEQYF.